This T cell receptor beta chain came from a study of post-analysis software for immune sequencing data. Study-level information: There were relapsing-remitting, secondary progressive and progressive-relapsing multiple sclerosis among the disease courses included.

General study points: Four to six TRBV segments were more frequent in patients than controls; TRBV5-6, TRBV5-1 and TRBV20-1 belonged to this group. Strong same-batch co-clustering of samples appeared with F measure clustering. Multiple sclerosis patients had significantly lower normalized Chao1 diversity than controls.

The authors incorporated unique molecular identifiers into the TCR beta cDNA libraries. TCRdb re-called the PCR reads through MiXCR, storing one row per CDR3 protein. The sample lists 600,000 to 700,000 distinct CDR3 sequences; about 60% were seen once. Remarks on this clonotype: What it recognizes is unknown.

Germline CDR1 and CDR2: LGHNA and YSLEER. CDR3 length equals 15 residues. V shed 1 base and J shed 7 bases, with 16 bases lying between them. Specimen: blood. The clonotype was recovered from a girl aged 2-15 years with multiple sclerosis. The chain recombines TRBV4-3 with TRBJ1-2; possibly TRBD1 for D (5 bases). CDR3: CASSQGDFWVGGYTF. The CDR3 DNA sequence: TGCGCCAGCAGCCAAGGGGACTTCTGGGTTGGTGGCTACACCTTC.